The 11 T cell receptor beta chains listed next were all sequenced from one sample in a study of T cells expressing NK-cell markers (dated by TCRdb to the early 2020s). Library prep was done by 5' RACE. Sequenced using an Illumina HiSeq 2000. TCRdb reprocessed the reads, so every CDR3 protein sequence counts as one entry and DNA is not shown. The data table for this sample lists about 460,000 distinct CDR3 sequences. The ten most abundant clones make up 1.4% to 1.5% of the sample. Material for sequencing was blood T cells: a sorted CD56 or NKG2C T cell subset, CD4+ or CD8+ T cells, or bulk PBMC T cells (not recorded which). These receptors were obtained from a woman in her 50s in good health. Donor details come from another sample of the same person, matched by shared clones.

The chain joins TRBV10-3 to TRBJ2-7. CDR1 and CDR2 from the germline V gene are ENHRY and SYGVKD. The CDR3 spans 12 residues. The CDR3 sequence is CAITTYSHEQYF.

V is TRBV30 and J is TRBJ2-3; TCRdb lists TRBD2, though no DNA is available to test this call. The CDR3 covers 15 residues. Germline assignment: CDR1 GTSNPN and CDR2 SVGIG (reference sequence). CDR3 sequence: CAWRVSGARTDTQYF. Supplemented by reference TRBV30 and TRBJ2-3, the full variable domain reads SQTIHQWPATLVQPVGSPLSLECTVEGTSNPNLYWYRQAAGRGLQLLFYSVGIGQISSEVPQNLSASRPQDRQFILSSKKLLLSDSGFYLCAWRVSGARTDTQYFGPGTRLTVL.

This sequence joins TRBV6-6 and TRBJ1-1. This CDR3 has 13 residues. Germline assignment: CDR1 MNHNY and CDR2 SVGAGI (reference sequence). The CDR3 is CASSSRWEAVAFF.

The rearrangement uses TRBV12-3 or TRBV12-4 and TRBJ2-3; absent DNA, TCRdb's TRBD2 call cannot be checked. This CDR3 region has 15 residues. This CDR3 is CASSPPSGNLHTQYF.

The CDR3 sequence: CASSNLAGGPEGTDTQYF. The rearrangement links TRBV18 to TRBJ2-3; TCRdb returns TRBD2, unconfirmable since there is no DNA. The germline CDR1 and CDR2 sequences are KGHSH and LQKENI. The CDR3 is 18 residues long.

The chain employs TRBV29-1 and TRBJ2-2; TCRdb's D gene call, TRBD1, goes unchecked for lack of DNA. The CDR3 sequence is 13 residues long. The V gene's germline CDR1 is SQVTM and CDR2 ANQGSEA. CDR3 residues: CSVTGRGPGELFF.

The genes are TRBV27 and TRBJ2-3; the TCRdb D gene call, TRBD1, has no DNA to confirm it. Germline CDR1 reads MNHEY; CDR2 reads SMNVEV (reference sequence). This CDR3 has 17 amino acids. The CDR3: CASRRDRGSFSTDTQYF.

The rearrangement links TRBV6-5 to TRBJ2-4. In germline, CDR1 is MNHEY, CDR2 SVGAGI. This CDR3 spans 17 amino acids. The chain's CDR3 is CASSSLPLTSGKNIQYF.

The rearrangement uses TRBV15 and TRBJ2-3; TCRdb's D call of TRBD1 is untestable without DNA. The CDR3 loop spans 16 amino acids. The germline V gene has CDR1 LNHNV and CDR2 YYDKDF (reference sequence). The CDR3 reads CATSTLYGGAADTQYF. The full variable domain, its missing parts supplied by reference TRBV15 and TRBJ2-3, is DAMVIQNPRYQVTQFGKPVTLSCSQTLNHNVMYWYQQKSSQAPKLLFHYYDKDFNNEADTPDNFQSRRPNTSFCFLDIRSPGLGDTAMYLCATSTLYGGAADTQYFGPGTRLTVL.

The chain couples TRBV5-1 to TRBJ2-1; the D call from TCRdb, TRBD2, cannot be confirmed without DNA. Germline loops: CDR1 SGHRS, CDR2 YFSETQ. This CDR3 region has 14 residues. The CDR3 here is CASSLALATNEQFF.

The chain employs TRBV12-5 and TRBJ1-2; TCRdb designates TRBD1, a call that cannot be tested without DNA. The CDR3 consists of 13 residues. The germline V gene has CDR1 LGHNT and CDR2 FRNRAP. The CDR3 loop is CASGPDRDYGYTF. Full variable domain (remainder filled in from reference TRBV12-5 and TRBJ1-2): DARVTQTPRHKVTEMGQEVTMRCQPILGHNTVFWYRQTMMQGLELLAYFRNRAPLDDSGMPKDRFSAEMPDATLATLKIQPSEPRDSAVYFCASGPDRDYGYTFGSGTRLTVV.